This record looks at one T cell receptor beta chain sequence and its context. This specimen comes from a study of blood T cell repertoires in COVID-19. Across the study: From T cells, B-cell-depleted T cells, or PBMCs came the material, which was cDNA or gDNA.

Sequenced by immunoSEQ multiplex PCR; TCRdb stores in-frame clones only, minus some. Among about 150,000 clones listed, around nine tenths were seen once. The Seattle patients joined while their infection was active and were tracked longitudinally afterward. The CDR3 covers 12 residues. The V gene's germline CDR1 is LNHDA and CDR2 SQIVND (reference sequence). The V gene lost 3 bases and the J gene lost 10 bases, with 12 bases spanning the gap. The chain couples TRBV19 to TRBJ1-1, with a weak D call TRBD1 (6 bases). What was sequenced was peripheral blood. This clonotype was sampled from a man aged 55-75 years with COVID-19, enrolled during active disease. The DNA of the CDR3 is TGTGCCAGTAGTATCTCGGACAGTAGAGCTTTCTTT. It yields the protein CASSISDSRAFF.